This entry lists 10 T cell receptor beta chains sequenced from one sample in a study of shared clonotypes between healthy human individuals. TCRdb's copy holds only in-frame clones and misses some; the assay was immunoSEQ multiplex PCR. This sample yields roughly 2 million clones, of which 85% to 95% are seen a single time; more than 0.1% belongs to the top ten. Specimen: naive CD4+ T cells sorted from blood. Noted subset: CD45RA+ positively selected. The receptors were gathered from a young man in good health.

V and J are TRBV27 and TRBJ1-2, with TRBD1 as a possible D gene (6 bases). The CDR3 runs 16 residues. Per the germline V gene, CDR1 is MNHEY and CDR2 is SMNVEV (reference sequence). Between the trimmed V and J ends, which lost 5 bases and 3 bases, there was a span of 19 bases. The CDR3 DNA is TGTGCCAGCAGTCTTACCCGACAGGAACCTTACTATGGCTACACCTTC. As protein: CASSLTRQEPYYGYTF.

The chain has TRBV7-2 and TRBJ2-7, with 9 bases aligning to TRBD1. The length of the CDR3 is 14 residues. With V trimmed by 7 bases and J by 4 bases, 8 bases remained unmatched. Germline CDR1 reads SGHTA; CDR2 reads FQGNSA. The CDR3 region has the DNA TGTGCCAGCACCTGGGGGACAGGGACGTACGAGCAGTACTTC. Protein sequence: CASTWGTGTYEQYF.

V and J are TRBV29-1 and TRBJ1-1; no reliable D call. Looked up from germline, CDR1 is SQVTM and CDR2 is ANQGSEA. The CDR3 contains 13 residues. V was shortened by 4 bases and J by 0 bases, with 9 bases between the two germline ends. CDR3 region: CSVGVLVNTEAFF. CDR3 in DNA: TGCAGCGTTGGGGTGTTAGTGAACACTGAAGCTTTCTTT.

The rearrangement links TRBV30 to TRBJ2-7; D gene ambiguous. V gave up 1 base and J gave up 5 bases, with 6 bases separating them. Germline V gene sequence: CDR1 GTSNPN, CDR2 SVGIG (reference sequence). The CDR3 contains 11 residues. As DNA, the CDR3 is TGTGCCTGGAGTGGGACCCACGAGCAGTACTTC. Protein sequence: CAWSGTHEQYF.

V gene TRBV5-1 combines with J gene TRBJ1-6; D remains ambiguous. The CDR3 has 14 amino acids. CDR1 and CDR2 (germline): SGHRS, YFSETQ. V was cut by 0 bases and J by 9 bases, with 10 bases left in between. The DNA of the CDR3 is TGCGCCAGCAGCTTGGCTTTCGGGAGTTCACCCCTCCACTTT. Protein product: CASSLAFGSSPLHF.

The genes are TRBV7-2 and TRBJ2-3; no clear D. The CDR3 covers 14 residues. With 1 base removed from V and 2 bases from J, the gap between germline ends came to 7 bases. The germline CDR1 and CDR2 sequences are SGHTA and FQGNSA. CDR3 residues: CASSLVGPTDTQYF. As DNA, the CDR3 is TGTGCCAGCAGCTTAGTCGGCCCCACAGATACGCAGTATTTT.

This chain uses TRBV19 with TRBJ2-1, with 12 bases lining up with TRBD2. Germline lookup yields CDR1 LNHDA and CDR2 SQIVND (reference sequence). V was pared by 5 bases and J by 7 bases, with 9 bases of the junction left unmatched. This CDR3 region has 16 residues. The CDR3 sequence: CASSFLAGGPSNEQFF. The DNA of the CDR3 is TGTGCCAGTAGTTTCCTAGCGGGAGGGCCCTCGAATGAGCAGTTCTTC.

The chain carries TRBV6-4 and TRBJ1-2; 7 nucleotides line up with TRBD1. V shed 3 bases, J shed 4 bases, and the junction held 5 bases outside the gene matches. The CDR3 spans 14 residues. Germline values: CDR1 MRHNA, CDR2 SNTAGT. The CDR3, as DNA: TGTGCCAGCAGTGAGACAGGGCGGGCCTATGGCTACACCTTC. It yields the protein CASSETGRAYGYTF.

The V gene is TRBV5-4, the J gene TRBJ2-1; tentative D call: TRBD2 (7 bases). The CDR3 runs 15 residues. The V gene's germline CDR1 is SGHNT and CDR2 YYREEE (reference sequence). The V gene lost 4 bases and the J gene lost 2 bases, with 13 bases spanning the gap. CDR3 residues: CASSKGGETYNEQFF. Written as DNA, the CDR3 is TGTGCCAGCAGCAAGGGGGGGGAGACCTACAATGAGCAGTTCTTC.

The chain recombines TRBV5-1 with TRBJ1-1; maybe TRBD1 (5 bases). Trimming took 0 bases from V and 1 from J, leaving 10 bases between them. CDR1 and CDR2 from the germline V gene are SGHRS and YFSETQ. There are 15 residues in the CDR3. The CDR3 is CASSLGDGRNTEAFF. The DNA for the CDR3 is TGCGCCAGCAGCTTGGGGGACGGAAGGAACACTGAAGCTTTCTTT.